The clone carrying this TCR beta chain was observed once. The data derive from a study of blood T cell repertoires in COVID-19. For the study at large: Acute and convalescent COVID-19 samples came from the United States, Italy and Spain. From T cells, B-cell-depleted T cells, or PBMCs came the material, which was cDNA or gDNA.

In the authors' methods: It was from reference gene primer amplification that nucleated cell counts were estimated. Using immunoSEQ multiplex PCR, the repertoire was profiled, and TCRdb retains in-frame clones only, with some absent. The DNA was the basis for D and trimming; V, J and clone size are from that table. The table has 100,000 or so clones, 69% seen once; the top ten hold 5% to 6.5%. Trimming took 0 bases from V and 7 from J; bases not matched to a gene: 5. CDR3 length equals 16 residues. Germline CDR1 LGHDT, CDR2 YNNKEL (reference sequence). This chain links TRBV3-1 (or the pseudogene TRBV3-2) with TRBJ2-1; 11 positions match TRBD2. The sample was peripheral blood. This TCR derives from an elderly man with acute or convalescent COVID-19. The CDR3 protein is CASSQDSGRAGNEQFF. In DNA, the CDR3 is TGTGCCAGCAGCCAAGATAGCGGGAGGGCCGGTAATGAGCAGTTCTTC.